A single TCR beta chain is shown here with its context. Its cognate antigen is unknown. The V and J ends lost 0 bases and 2 bases respectively, with 8 bases between them. The V gene's germline CDR1 is SGDLS and CDR2 YYNGEE. This CDR3 spans 14 amino acids. The source of the sample is a study of cytomegalovirus exposure and HLA in healthy donors. Findings and caveats of the study: Most TCR sequences proved rare, with some public TCRs found in many donors.

The assay was immunoSEQ multiplex PCR, and TCRdb's table has in-frame clones only and misses some. The table records approximately 140,000 clones, about 88% of them present only once. The material sequenced was PBMCs. V usage is TRBV9 and J usage is TRBJ1-2; D ambiguous. This clonotype was obtained from a man in his late teens or twenties in good health and CMV-seropositive. The CDR3 DNA is TGTGCCAGCAGCGTAGACACCAGAAACTATGGCTACACCTTC. Amino acid sequence: CASSVDTRNYGYTF.